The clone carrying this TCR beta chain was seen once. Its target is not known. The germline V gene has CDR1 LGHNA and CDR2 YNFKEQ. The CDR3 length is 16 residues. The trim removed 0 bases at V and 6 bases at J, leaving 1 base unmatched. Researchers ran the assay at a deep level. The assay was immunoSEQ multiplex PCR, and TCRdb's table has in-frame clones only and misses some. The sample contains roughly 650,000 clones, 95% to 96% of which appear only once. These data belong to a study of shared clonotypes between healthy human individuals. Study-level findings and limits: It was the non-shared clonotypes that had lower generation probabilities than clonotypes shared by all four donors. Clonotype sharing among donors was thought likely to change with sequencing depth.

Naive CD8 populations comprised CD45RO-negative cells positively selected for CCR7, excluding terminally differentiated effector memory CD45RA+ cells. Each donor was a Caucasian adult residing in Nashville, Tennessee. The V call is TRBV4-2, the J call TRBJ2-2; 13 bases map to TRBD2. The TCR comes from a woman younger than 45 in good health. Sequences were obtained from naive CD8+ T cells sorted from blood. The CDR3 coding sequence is TGTGCCAGCAGCCAAGATACTAGCGGGAGGGCCGGGGAGCTGTTTTTT. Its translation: CASSQDTSGRAGELFF.